The T cell receptor beta chain under discussion was sequenced for a study of blood T cells in healthy people across ages. A second PCR of about 7 to 11 cycles used a sample-barcoded 5' primer and a J-beta primer mix. Each cDNA molecule was tagged by a template-switch adaptor with 12 random nucleotides. TCRdb re-derived calls from the 5' RACE reads in MiXCR, one entry per CDR3 protein. The data contain about 1.8 million distinct CDR3 sequences, less than 50% of them singletons. Concerning this clonotype: The antigen is unknown.

Extraction yielded at least 6 micrograms of total RNA per sample. The CDR3 consists of 15 residues. Trimming pared 6 bases from V and 2 bases from J, leaving 14 bases between. Regarding the study as a whole: Compared with aged donors, long-lived donors showed fewer expanded clones, suggesting selection.

The chain uses TRBV12-3 or TRBV12-4 and TRBJ1-5; D remains unclear. The sequence was obtained from a woman aged 40 to 50 in good health. The sample was blood. DNA for the CDR3: TGTGCCAGCAGCCCTCAGGTGTTGGGCAATCAGCCCCAGCATTTT. Amino acids: CASSPQVLGNQPQHF.